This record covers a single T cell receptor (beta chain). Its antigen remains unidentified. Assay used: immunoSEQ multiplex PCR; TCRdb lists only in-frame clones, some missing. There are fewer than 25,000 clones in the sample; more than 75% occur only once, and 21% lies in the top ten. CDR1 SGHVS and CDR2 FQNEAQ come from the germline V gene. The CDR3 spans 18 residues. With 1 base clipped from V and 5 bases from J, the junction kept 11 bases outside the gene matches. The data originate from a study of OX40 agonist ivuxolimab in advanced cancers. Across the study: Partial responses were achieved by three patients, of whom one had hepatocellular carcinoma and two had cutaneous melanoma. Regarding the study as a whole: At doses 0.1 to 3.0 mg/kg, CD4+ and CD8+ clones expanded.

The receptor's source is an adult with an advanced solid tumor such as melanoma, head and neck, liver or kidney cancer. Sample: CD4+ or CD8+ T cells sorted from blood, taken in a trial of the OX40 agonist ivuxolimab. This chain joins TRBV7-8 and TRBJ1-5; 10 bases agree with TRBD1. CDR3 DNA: TGTGCCAGCAGCTTAGAGCGTGTTAGAGGGACAGGGGATCAGCCCCAGCATTTT. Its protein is CASSLERVRGTGDQPQHF.